This is a list of T cell receptor beta chains from one sample in a study of cytomegalovirus exposure and HLA in healthy donors. Profiling relied on immunoSEQ multiplex PCR, and the TCRdb table lists in-frame clones only, not all of them. The sample data list about 140,000 clones. The sample comprised PBMCs. These receptors were obtained from a woman younger than 35 in good health and CMV-seronegative. CDR3s include the opening cysteine and the closing phenylalanine or tryptophan. The D gene is left open where the match is weak.

V gene	J gene	D gene	CDR3 DNA	CDR3 protein
TRBV4-1	TRBJ2-7	TRBD2	TGCGCCAGCAGTCGGGGCCCTCCCATTACCTTAGCGGGAGGGCCGGAGTACGAGCAGTACTTC	CASSRGPPITLAGGPEYEQYF
TRBV10-2	TRBJ2-1	TRBD2	TGCGCCACCACAGCGGGAGCGTCCTGGTTCTTC	CATTAGASWFF
TRBV10-3	TRBJ1-2	.	TGTGCCATCAGGTACAGGGTGGGCTATGGCTACACCTTC	CAIRYRVGYGYTF
TRBV5-1	TRBJ2-2	.	TGCGCCAGCAGCTTGGTGGCGGAGAGAGCCACCGGGGAGCTGTTTTTT	CASSLVAERATGELFF
TRBV30	TRBJ1-6	.	TGTGCCTGGAGTGTCTCAGGGATCTCCTATAATTCACCCCTCCACTTT	CAWSVSGISYNSPLHF
TRBV5-4	TRBJ1-1	.	TGTGCCAGCAGCCCACAGGGCCTCTATACTAACACTGAAGCTTTCTTT	CASSPQGLYTNTEAFF
TRBV2	TRBJ2-3	TRBD2	TGTGCCAGCAGTGACGTTGGGGGGGGCACAGATACGCAGTATTTT	CASSDVGGGTDTQYF
TRBV7-7	TRBJ2-3	.	TGTGCTAGCAGCTTAGGGGGAGGCCGCACAGATACGCAGTATTTT	CASSLGGGRTDTQYF
TRBV6-5	TRBJ1-1	.	TGTGCCAGCAGTTCAGGTCAGGGCTGGACTGAAGCTTTCTTT	CASSSGQGWTEAFF
TRBV7-6	TRBJ1-2	.	TGTGCCAGCAGCTTGACAGGAGATGGCTACACCTTC	CASSLTGDGYTF
TRBV5-1	TRBJ2-2	.	TGCGCCAGCAGCCCCACAGATACCGGGGAGCTGTTTTTT	CASSPTDTGELFF
TRBV30	TRBJ1-1	.	TGTGCCTGGAGTGCCGGGGGAGACACTGAAGCTTTCTTT	CAWSAGGDTEAFF
TRBV6-5	TRBJ2-7	TRBD1	TGTGCCAGCAGTTACTCCGGGACAGGGGCCAACGAGCAGTACTTC	CASSYSGTGANEQYF
TRBV7-3	TRBJ2-1	.	TGTGCCAGCAGCTTAGGCCAGGGATCTTTGGATGAGCAGTTCTTC	CASSLGQGSLDEQFF
TRBV5-1	TRBJ2-5	.	TGCGCCAGCAGCTTTTATCCTACGCGAGGGGAGACCCAGTACTTC	CASSFYPTRGETQYF
TRBV9	TRBJ2-1	.	TGTGCCAGCAGCGCCAGCTACAATGAGCAGTTCTTC	CASSASYNEQFF
TRBV11-3	TRBJ1-2	TRBD1	TGTGCCAGCAGCTTAGAATCCGGGACAGGGGTCGGCTACACCTTC	CASSLESGTGVGYTF
TRBV5-1	TRBJ1-4	.	TGCGCCAGCAGTCTCGACCCAGGTACAGTTAATGAAAAACTGTTTTTT	CASSLDPGTVNEKLFF
TRBV5-4	TRBJ2-5	.	TGTGCCAGCAGCTTGGGAAGTCTGGTCGGGACTGGGGGAGAGACCCAGTACTTC	CASSLGSLVGTGGETQYF
TRBV7-3	TRBJ2-1	.	TGTGCCAGCAGCTCCATCGCGGGAAAGCAGTTCTTC	CASSSIAGKQFF
TRBV7-2	TRBJ1-1	TRBD1	TGTGCCAGCAGCTTTGACGGGACAGGGGAGACTGAAGCTTTCTTT	CASSFDGTGETEAFF
TRBV30	TRBJ2-7	.	TGTGCCGGCACCAAGCGCGGGGCCTACGAGCAGTACTTC	CAGTKRGAYEQYF
TRBV18	TRBJ1-3	TRBD1	TGTGCCAGCTCACCACCAGGGGGCCCCAGCTCTGGAAACACCATATATTTT	CASSPPGGPSSGNTIYF
TRBV7-3	TRBJ2-3	TRBD2	TGTGCCAGCAGCTTAACCGGGGGACTAGCTCCAGATACGCAGTATTTT	CASSLTGGLAPDTQYF
TRBV6-1	TRBJ2-5	.	TGTGCTAGCAGTGCGGGACTGCAAGAGACCCAGTACTTC	CASSAGLQETQYF
TRBV4-2	TRBJ2-6	.	TGTGCCAGCAGCCAAGGTGAAGCCTCTGGGGCCAACGTCCTGACTTTC	CASSQGEASGANVLTF
TRBV7-2	TRBJ2-3	TRBD2	TGTGCCAGCAGCCCGAATAGCGGGACCGGGGCAGATACGCAGTATTTT	CASSPNSGTGADTQYF
TRBV6-1	TRBJ1-2	.	TGTGCCAGCACCTCCTTAAGAGGCGACTATGGCTACACCTTC	CASTSLRGDYGYTF
TRBV7-3	TRBJ2-1	TRBD2	TGTGCCAGCAGCTCACTAGCGGGAGGTAATTACAATGAGCAGTTCTTC	CASSSLAGGNYNEQFF
TRBV5-1	TRBJ1-3	.	TGCGCCAGCAGCGATACAGGGTACTCTGGAAACACCATATATTTT	CASSDTGYSGNTIYF
TRBV6-6	TRBJ2-5	.	TGTGCCAGCAGTTACTCGGCCCAAGAGACCCAGTACTTC	CASSYSAQETQYF
TRBV7-2	TRBJ2-4	.	TGTGCCAGCAGCCTAACGGCCAAAAACATTCAGTACTTC	CASSLTAKNIQYF
TRBV18	TRBJ1-4	.	TGTGCCAGCGGTAGGAGTGCCGCAACTAATGAAAAACTGTTTTTT	CASGRSAATNEKLFF
TRBV10-1	TRBJ2-7	.	TGCGCCAGCAAGGCCCAGGGGGGATACGAGCAGTACTTC	CASKAQGGYEQYF
TRBV19	TRBJ2-5	.	TGTGCCAGTAGTACAGGGTTCGGTGGAGAGACCCAGTACTTC	CASSTGFGGETQYF